This T cell receptor beta chain appears in the sequencing data of a study of blood T cells in healthy people across ages. Study summary: About one barcoded beta molecule per two T cells was captured by template switching. The study, taken as a whole, reports: Because donor CMV status was unknown, expanded clonotype changes were possibly confounded.

Together with a sample-barcoded 5' primer, a J-beta primer mix was included in a second PCR lasting about 6 to 11 cycles. Each CDR3 protein gets one entry after TCRdb re-called the 5' RACE reads with MiXCR. The data show 1.5 million to 2 million distinct CDR3 sequences, just under 50% seen once. Germline CDR1 SSHAT, CDR2 FNYEAQ (reference sequence). The length of the CDR3 is 15 residues. About this clonotype: Its antigen remains unidentified. Sequence at one end of the junction differs from germline and may be a read error.

The sequence was obtained from a middle-aged woman in good health. The chain combines TRBV7-7 with TRBJ2-7, with D maybe TRBD1 (6 bases). The sequencing sample was made of blood. The CDR3 reads CASSLGSGGSYKQYF. DNA of the CDR3: TGTGCTAGCAGCTTAGGGTCTGGGGGCTCCTACAAGCAGTACTTC.